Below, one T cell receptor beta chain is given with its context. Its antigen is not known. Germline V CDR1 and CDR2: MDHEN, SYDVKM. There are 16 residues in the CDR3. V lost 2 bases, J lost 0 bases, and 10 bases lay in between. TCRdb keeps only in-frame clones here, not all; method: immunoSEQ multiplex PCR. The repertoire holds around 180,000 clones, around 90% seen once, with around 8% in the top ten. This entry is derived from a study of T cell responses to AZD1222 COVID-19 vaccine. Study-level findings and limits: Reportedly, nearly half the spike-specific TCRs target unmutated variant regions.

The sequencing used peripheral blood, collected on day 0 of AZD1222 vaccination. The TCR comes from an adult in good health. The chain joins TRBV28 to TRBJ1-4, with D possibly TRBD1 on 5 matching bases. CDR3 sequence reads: CASSLGAAATNEKLFF. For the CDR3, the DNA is TGTGCCAGCAGTTTAGGGGCGGCTGCAACTAATGAAAAACTGTTTTTT.